Described below is a single TCR beta chain sequence and its context. What it binds is unknown. Germline CDR1 reads MNHNY; CDR2 reads SVGAGI (reference sequence). The CDR3 contains 13 residues. V was pared by 5 bases and J by 9 bases, with 6 bases of the junction left unmatched. The method was immunoSEQ multiplex PCR; TCRdb's version includes in-frame clones alone and lacks a portion of them. The sample carries 70,000 to 90,000 clones, 80% to 90% recorded once. These data originate in a study of OX40 agonist ivuxolimab in advanced cancers. Study details: In this trial design, patients received ivuxolimab intravenously at 0.01 to 10 mg/kg every 2 weeks. Notes on the study in general: Certain nonresponders likewise exhibited a low normalized T-cell clonal expansion. On average, CD8+ T cells showed a greater number of expanded clones than CD4+.

The chain has TRBV6-6 and TRBJ1-2, with 10 bases fitting TRBD1. The sample here was CD4+ or CD8+ T cells sorted from blood, taken in a trial of the OX40 agonist ivuxolimab. This TCR was recovered from an adult with an advanced solid tumor such as melanoma, head and neck, liver or kidney cancer. CDR3 residues: CASSTGTGDSYTF. The DNA of the CDR3 is TGTGCCAGCAGTACTGGGACAGGGGATAGCTACACCTTC.